This TCR beta chain comes out of a study of OX40 agonist ivuxolimab in advanced cancers. Study overall: Dose-escalation patients suffered from hepatocellular carcinoma, melanoma, renal cell or head and neck cancer.

The repertoire was sequenced with immunoSEQ multiplex PCR; TCRdb's copy has only in-frame clones and lacks some. Among 82,000 or so clones, 90% to 95% were seen once, and the ten largest hold around 1.1%. Study-wide findings and caveats: Circulating CD4+ and CD8+ T cells showed clonal expansion by week 6 at 0.1 to 3.0 mg/kg. Mean expanded clone counts were higher in CD8+ than CD4+ T cells.

Concerning this clone itself: Its target is unknown.

This CDR3 has 14 residues. Germline CDR1 SGDLS, CDR2 YYNGEE. Losses at the gene ends were 2 bases for V and 8 bases for J; bases not matched to a gene: 7. The TCR comes from an adult with an advanced solid tumor such as melanoma, head and neck, liver or kidney cancer. The starting material was CD4+ or CD8+ T cells sorted from blood, obtained in a trial of the OX40 agonist ivuxolimab. V usage is TRBV9 and J usage is TRBJ2-1; TRBD1 agrees at 7 bases. DNA for the CDR3: TGTGCCAGCAGCGTTATGACAGGGAGCGATGAGCAGTTCTTC. It codes for CASSVMTGSDEQFF.